This entry lists 24 T cell receptor beta chains sequenced from one sample in a study of T cell clusters in autoimmune cytopenias. One tube held mixed TRB-A and TRB-B primer pools for touch-down PCR. For each CDR3 protein, TCRdb gives one entry from its re-call of the multiplex PCR reads, without DNA. The sample is made up of approximately 11,000 distinct CDR3 sequences, and the top ten hold around 3.4% of it. TRB was amplified from approximately 230 ng of peripheral blood genomic DNA per sample. These same records also appear under a second study, on T cell repertoires in aging, cancer and after chemotherapy.

The sample consisted of peripheral blood. The source is a human donor in good health.

The chain is built from TRBV12-3 or TRBV12-4 and TRBJ1-5. This CDR3 comprises 15 residues. This chain's CDR3 is CASSPDGLYNQPQHF.

The chain combines TRBV30 with TRBJ1-5; TCRdb lists TRBD1, though no DNA is available to test this call. This CDR3 has 13 amino acids. Germline V gene data show CDR1 as GTSNPN and CDR2 as SVGIG (reference sequence). The CDR3 loop reads CAWSGTGNQPQHF.

The chain carries TRBV7-9 and TRBJ1-1; as DNA is missing, the TRBD1 call by TCRdb cannot be tested. The CDR3 has 14 residues. From germline, CDR1 is SEHNR and CDR2 FQNEAQ (reference sequence). The CDR3 is CASSGQQGFAEAFF.

This rearrangement joins TRBV12-3 or TRBV12-4 to TRBJ2-1; TCRdb lists TRBD1, though no DNA is available to test this call. CDR3 length: 14 residues. CDR3 residues: CASSYSGLHNEQFF.

This rearrangement joins TRBV12-3 or TRBV12-4 to TRBJ2-5; there is no DNA to check the TCRdb D call of TRBD1. The CDR3 loop spans 12 amino acids. This chain's CDR3 is CASTWGAGTKYF.

The chain employs TRBV5-1 and TRBJ2-3; TCRdb's assignment of TRBD1 cannot be checked, as there is no DNA. Germline values: CDR1 SGHRS, CDR2 YFSETQ. The CDR3 is made up of 14 amino acids. CDR3: CASSIGPGEDTQYF.

Frequency places this clonotype as medium-sized. The chain carries TRBV30 and TRBJ1-2; TCRdb indicates TRBD1, and absent DNA this call remains unverified. The CDR3 extends over 17 amino acids. Germline V CDR1 and CDR2: GTSNPN, SVGIG (reference sequence). This CDR3 is CAWRHQRVGRGAYGYTF.

J is TRBJ1-2 and V is TRBV6-5; the TRBD1 assignment by TCRdb is unverifiable without DNA. This CDR3 is 21 amino acids long. Germline CDR1 and CDR2: MNHEY and SVGAGI. CDR3 loop: CASRPAGTGGLKGVANYGYTF.

The CDR3 loop reads CASSLIQGETQYF. The rearrangement joins TRBV7-3 to TRBJ2-5; TCRdb returns TRBD1, unconfirmable since there is no DNA. CDR3 length: 13 residues. CDR1 SGHTA and CDR2 FQGTGA come from the germline V gene.

The chain couples TRBV20-1 to TRBJ2-1; the TCRdb call, TRBD2, lacks DNA for checking. CDR3 length: 15 residues. Germline V gene sequence: CDR1 DFQATT, CDR2 SNEGSKA (reference sequence). CDR3 sequence reads: CSAKSREGRYNEQFF.

This sequence joins TRBV19 and TRBJ2-1; TCRdb proposes TRBD1, but this gene call is untestable without DNA. Per germline, CDR1 LNHDA and CDR2 SQIVND (reference sequence). This CDR3 region has 15 residues. This chain's CDR3 is CASSLGVGGTDEQFF.

The chain carries TRBV6-5 and TRBJ1-2; the D call of TRBD1 rests on TCRdb alone, since no DNA is present to check it. CDR1 is MNHEY, CDR2 SVGAGI, per germline. There are 13 residues in the CDR3. CDR3: CASSSGAAHGYTF.

This chain joins TRBV20-1 and TRBJ1-5. The CDR3 length is 14 residues. Germline CDR1 and CDR2: DFQATT and SNEGSKA (reference sequence). CDR3 residues: CSAKEDYSNQPQHF.

The chain carries TRBV19 and TRBJ1-1; TCRdb lists TRBD1, though no DNA is available to test this call. The CDR3 is made up of 16 amino acids. Germline V CDR1 and CDR2: LNHDA, SQIVND (reference sequence). CDR3 sequence: CASTRLSRGSGTEAFF.

This chain links TRBV12-3 or TRBV12-4 with TRBJ1-1; TCRdb returns TRBD1, unconfirmable since there is no DNA. This CDR3 has 13 residues. CDR3 protein: CASSYVTGTEAFF.

The chain recombines TRBV15 with TRBJ2-3; absent DNA, TCRdb's TRBD1 call cannot be checked. In germline, CDR1 is LNHNV, CDR2 YYDKDF (reference sequence). This CDR3 spans 18 amino acids. CDR3 region: CATSPDTTGQGASDTQYF.

The chain employs TRBV27 and TRBJ1-2; the TRBD1 assignment by TCRdb is unverifiable without DNA. Germline V gene sequence: CDR1 MNHEY, CDR2 SMNVEV (reference sequence). The CDR3 is made up of 15 amino acids. The CDR3 loop is CASSLSWGAWEGYTF.

In terms of frequency, this clonotype is medium-sized. The genes are TRBV7-9 and TRBJ1-1. The CDR3 has 13 residues. In germline, CDR1 is SEHNR, CDR2 FQNEAQ (reference sequence). The CDR3 protein is CASSSGVNTEAFF.

This chain uses TRBV19 with TRBJ2-1; absent DNA, TCRdb's TRBD2 call cannot be checked. Looked up from germline, CDR1 is LNHDA and CDR2 is SQIVND (reference sequence). CDR3 length: 15 residues. The CDR3 is CASSLAGGSYNEQFF. Full variable domain (rest looked up from reference TRBV19 and TRBJ2-1): DGGITQSPKYLFRKEGQNVTLSCEQNLNHDAMYWYRQDPGQGLRLIYYSQIVNDFQKGDIAEGYSVSREKKESFPLTVTSAQKNPTAFYLCASSLAGGSYNEQFFGPGTRLTVL.

The genes are TRBV20-1 and TRBJ2-2; absent DNA, TCRdb's TRBD1 call cannot be checked. The CDR3 extends over 12 amino acids. The germline gives CDR1 DFQATT, CDR2 SNEGSKA (reference sequence). CDR3 sequence: CSANNRAGELFF.

This clonotype is identified as medium-sized from frequency. The gene calls are TRBV30 and TRBJ1-1; TCRdb calls TRBD1, which cannot be checked without DNA. The germline V gene encodes CDR1 GTSNPN and CDR2 SVGIG (reference sequence). The CDR3 totals 14 residues. CDR3 protein: CAWSRSGTSSGAFF. Variable domain in full (rest from reference TRBV30 and TRBJ1-1): SQTIHQWPATLVQPVGSPLSLECTVEGTSNPNLYWYRQAAGRGLQLLFYSVGIGQISSEVPQNLSASRPQDRQFILSSKKLLLSDSGFYLCAWSRSGTSSGAFFGQGTRLTVV.

The V and J genes are TRBV6-2 or TRBV6-3 and TRBJ2-3; TCRdb's assignment of TRBD2 cannot be checked, as there is no DNA. This CDR3 is 17 amino acids long. CDR1 and CDR2 (germline): MNHEY, SVGEGT. The CDR3 loop is CASSLTSGGAGTDTQYF.

This clonotype is labeled medium-sized based on frequency. The chain's CDR3 is CASSIRQGANYGYTF. The rearrangement uses TRBV7-2 and TRBJ1-2; as DNA is missing, the TRBD1 call by TCRdb cannot be tested. This CDR3 has 15 residues. The germline gives CDR1 SGHTA, CDR2 FQGNSA.

The chain carries TRBV20-1 and TRBJ2-5; TCRdb's D call, TRBD1, is unchecked because there is no DNA. The CDR3 totals 13 residues. The germline V gene encodes CDR1 DFQATT and CDR2 SNEGSKA (reference sequence). The CDR3 sequence is CSARGGWVETQYF.